Listed below are T cell receptor beta chains from one sample, sequenced in a study of blood T cell repertoires in COVID-19. Measured with immunoSEQ multiplex PCR; TCRdb has only the in-frame clones, and not every one. The sample has some 530,000 clones; about 88% are singletons. Material: PBMCs or T cells enriched from blood (not recorded which). The receptors here all came from a woman aged 55-75 years who had recovered from COVID-19. Both conserved end residues are part of each CDR3. Fields, in order: clone size, V gene, D gene, J gene, CDR3 protein, CDR3 DNA. A D gene is named only where the DNA matches it firmly. Clone sizes are given selectively: once, few, many, or a class where the clone is expanded.

-	TRBV11-2	TRBD1	TRBJ1-2	CASSLEVDRVLDGYTF	TGTGCCAGCAGCTTAGAGGTTGACAGGGTGCTCGATGGCTACACCTTC
-	TRBV24-1	TRBD1	TRBJ1-2	CATSDPTGAGYTF	TGTGCCACCAGTGACCCGACAGGGGCTGGCTACACCTTC
-	TRBV18	-	TRBJ2-6	CASSPKDTSSGANVLTF	TGTGCCAGCTCACCTAAGGACACTTCCTCTGGGGCCAACGTCCTGACTTTC
-	TRBV6-4	-	TRBJ1-1	CASSEQLNTEAFF	TGTGCCAGCAGTGAACAGCTTAACACTGAAGCTTTCTTT
-	TRBV24-1	TRBD1	TRBJ2-1	CATSDWAGGRNEQFF	TGTGCCACCAGTGATTGGGCAGGGGGAAGGAATGAGCAGTTCTTC
-	TRBV3-1/TRBV3-2	-	TRBJ2-2	CASSLGGNTGELFF	TGTGCCAGCAGCCTAGGGGGGAACACCGGGGAGCTGTTTTTT
-	TRBV5-1	-	TRBJ1-3	CASSLGGGGQGNTIYF	TGCGCCAGCAGCCTCGGGGGAGGGGGTCAAGGAAACACCATATATTTT
-	TRBV5-5	-	TRBJ2-5	CASSSDWTEETQYF	TGTGCCAGCAGCTCGGACTGGACGGAGGAGACCCAGTACTTC
-	TRBV9	TRBD1	TRBJ2-6	CASSVASGTGVSGANVLTF	TGTGCCAGCAGCGTCGCCTCCGGGACAGGGGTTTCTGGGGCCAACGTCCTGACTTTC
-	TRBV7-7	-	TRBJ2-7	CASSPGGKAYEQYF	TGTGCTAGCAGCCCAGGGGGGAAGGCCTACGAGCAGTACTTC
-	TRBV5-1	-	TRBJ1-1	CASSSPGANTEAFF	TGCGCCAGCAGCTCCCCCGGAGCGAACACTGAAGCTTTCTTT
-	TRBV5-4	-	TRBJ2-5	CASGAGDMYQETQYF	TGTGCCAGCGGGGCAGGGGACATGTACCAAGAGACCCAGTACTTC
-	TRBV18	-	TRBJ2-2	CASSPTAPISNTGELFF	TGTGCCAGCTCACCAACAGCCCCTATTTCGAACACCGGGGAGCTGTTTTTT
-	TRBV19	-	TRBJ1-5	CASRTAYASNQPQHF	TGTGCCAGTAGGACAGCTTACGCTAGCAATCAGCCCCAGCATTTT
-	TRBV14	TRBD1	TRBJ2-3	CASSPGTGYTDTQYF	TGTGCCAGCAGCCCCGGGACAGGGTATACAGATACGCAGTATTTT
-	TRBV2	-	TRBJ2-3	CASRLGISRDTQYF	TGTGCCAGCAGGTTAGGCATCTCTAGAGATACGCAGTATTTT
-	TRBV6-5	-	TRBJ1-1	CASTGTLQNTEAFF	TGTGCCAGCACTGGGACACTCCAGAACACTGAAGCTTTCTTT
-	TRBV10-3	TRBD1	TRBJ1-6	CAISDSRTTGGSYNSPLHF	TGTGCCATCAGTGATTCCCGAACCACAGGGGGCTCCTATAATTCACCCCTCCACTTT
-	TRBV6-5	TRBD1	TRBJ1-2	CASSTGGYGYTF	TGTGCCAGCAGTACAGGGGGTTATGGCTACACCTTC
-	TRBV5-4	-	TRBJ1-1	CASSSREGGTEAFF	TGTGCCAGCAGCTCCCGGGAGGGAGGCACTGAAGCTTTCTTT
-	TRBV5-4	TRBD2	TRBJ2-6	CASSPDGGSGANVLTF	TGTGCCAGCAGCCCGGACGGGGGGTCTGGGGCCAACGTCCTGACTTTC
few	TRBV5-1	-	TRBJ1-1	CASSLDRAGEAFF	TGCGCCAGCAGCTTGGACAGGGCGGGTGAAGCTTTCTTT
-	TRBV11-3	TRBD2	TRBJ2-7	CASSWPGLAGGPVYEQYF	TGTGCCAGCAGCTGGCCGGGACTAGCGGGGGGGCCAGTCTACGAGCAGTACTTC
-	TRBV6-1	-	TRBJ1-5	CASSEGERAGRGDQPQHF	TGTGCCAGCAGTGAAGGGGAACGGGCAGGGAGGGGCGATCAGCCCCAGCATTTT
once	TRBV19	TRBD2	TRBJ2-1	CASSPMGLASHNEQFF	TGTGCCAGTAGTCCGATGGGACTAGCGAGCCACAATGAGCAGTTCTTC
-	TRBV21-1	-	TRBJ2-3	CASSKGLRHTRYF	TGTGCCAGCAGCAAGGGACTCCGCCATACGCGGTATTTT
-	TRBV9	-	TRBJ2-7	CASSVAPGRNEQYF	TGTGCCAGCAGCGTAGCCCCCGGTCGCAACGAGCAGTACTTC
-	TRBV4-1	-	TRBJ1-2	CASSHPAFRGYTF	TGCGCCAGCAGCCACCCCGCTTTTAGAGGCTACACCTTC
-	TRBV18	-	TRBJ1-1	CASSPRDTGTEAFF	TGTGCCAGCTCACCACGGGACACGGGCACTGAAGCTTTCTTT
-	TRBV7-2	TRBD2	TRBJ2-2	CASSPWAAGGYTGELFF	TGTGCCAGCAGCCCCTGGGCAGCGGGGGGTTACACCGGGGAGCTGTTTTTT
-	TRBV9	-	TRBJ2-2	CASSVETQFTGELFF	TGTGCCAGCAGCGTAGAAACACAGTTCACCGGGGAGCTGTTTTTT
-	TRBV19	-	TRBJ1-2	CASTKRGINYGYTF	TGTGCCAGTACAAAACGGGGGATCAACTATGGCTACACCTTC
once	TRBV6-1	-	TRBJ1-2	CASSDWENYGYTF	TGTGCCAGCAGTGATTGGGAGAACTATGGCTACACCTTC
-	TRBV19	-	TRBJ1-5	CASRRDSSWGNQPQHF	TGTGCCAGTAGGAGGGACTCCAGCTGGGGCAATCAGCCCCAGCATTTT
many	TRBV15	TRBD1	TRBJ1-1	CATSPPGQEDTEAFF	TGTGCCACCAGCCCTCCGGGACAGGAAGACACTGAAGCTTTCTTT
-	TRBV5-8	-	TRBJ2-2	CASSRRQGGTGELFF	TGTGCCAGCAGCCGTCGACAGGGAGGAACCGGGGAGCTGTTTTTT
-	TRBV6-5	-	TRBJ1-2	CASSYDFNYGYTF	TGTGCCAGCAGTTACGACTTTAACTATGGCTACACCTTC
-	TRBV1	-	TRBJ2-5	CTSPSQGTEETQYF	TGCACCAGCCCTAGCCAGGGGACAGAAGAGACCCAGTACTTC
-	TRBV2	-	TRBJ2-7	CASSERGPPYEQYF	TGTGCCAGCAGTGAGCGGGGGCCCCCCTACGAGCAGTACTTC
-	TRBV5-1	-	TRBJ2-7	CASSAGTGFYEQYF	TGCGCCAGCAGCGCCGGTACAGGGTTTTACGAGCAGTACTTC
-	TRBV28	TRBD1	TRBJ2-1	CASTPAGTGSNEQFF	TGTGCCAGCACCCCGGCCGGGACAGGGAGCAATGAGCAGTTCTTC
-	TRBV10-1	TRBD1	TRBJ2-5	CASSGDRVSKGEETQYF	TGCGCCAGCAGTGGGGACAGGGTGAGTAAGGGAGAAGAGACCCAGTACTTC
-	TRBV2	-	TRBJ2-2	CASSSGLGTGELFF	TGTGCCAGCAGTTCAGGACTGGGAACCGGGGAGCTGTTTTTT
-	TRBV11-2	TRBD1	TRBJ1-1	CASSPGTGETEAFF	TGTGCCAGCAGCCCCGGGACAGGGGAAACTGAAGCTTTCTTT
-	TRBV10-3	-	TRBJ1-1	CAISFPGSTEAFF	TGTGCCATCAGCTTCCCGGGATCCACTGAAGCTTTCTTT
-	TRBV27	-	TRBJ2-1	CASSPQEEFF	TGTGCCAGCAGCCCCCAAGAGGAGTTCTTC
-	TRBV3-1/TRBV3-2	-	TRBJ2-1	CASSQPKRGLEQFF	TGTGCCAGCAGCCAACCCAAAAGGGGTCTTGAGCAGTTCTTC
-	TRBV19	-	TRBJ1-1	CASSIGGGRYNTEAFF	TGTGCCAGTAGTATAGGGGGAGGGAGATACAACACTGAAGCTTTCTTT
-	TRBV19	-	TRBJ1-5	CASSIVDRYSNQPQHF	TGTGCCAGTAGTATTGTTGACAGATATAGCAATCAGCCCCAGCATTTT
-	TRBV3-1/TRBV3-2	-	TRBJ2-2	CASSQDRAPNTGELFF	TGTGCCAGCAGCCAAGACAGAGCGCCGAACACCGGGGAGCTGTTTTTT
-	TRBV24-1	-	TRBJ1-5	CATSDSLGPVRPQHF	TGTGCCACCAGTGATTCTCTGGGCCCGGTACGGCCCCAGCATTTT
-	TRBV5-4	-	TRBJ1-5	CASSFEVRGPQHF	TGTGCCAGCAGCTTTGAGGTCCGAGGGCCCCAGCATTTT
-	TRBV6-5	-	TRBJ1-3	CASSYSGAPGNTIYF	TGTGCCAGCAGTTACTCCGGAGCGCCTGGAAACACCATATATTTT
few	TRBV4-1	TRBD1	TRBJ2-7	CASSLLGTGGVYEQYF	TGCGCCAGCAGCCTTTTGGGGACAGGGGGCGTCTACGAGCAGTACTTC